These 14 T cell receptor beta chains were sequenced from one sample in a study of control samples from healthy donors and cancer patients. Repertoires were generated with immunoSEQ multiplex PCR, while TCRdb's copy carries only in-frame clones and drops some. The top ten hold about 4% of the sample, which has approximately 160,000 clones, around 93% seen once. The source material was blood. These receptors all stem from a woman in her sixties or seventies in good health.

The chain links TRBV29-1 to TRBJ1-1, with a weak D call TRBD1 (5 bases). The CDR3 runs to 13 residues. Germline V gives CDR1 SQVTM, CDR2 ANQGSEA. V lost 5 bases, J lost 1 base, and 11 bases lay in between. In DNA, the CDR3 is TGCAGCGTTAGAAAGACAGAGAACACTGAAGCTTTCTTT. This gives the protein CSVRKTENTEAFF. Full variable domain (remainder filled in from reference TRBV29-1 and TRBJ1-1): SAVISQKPSRDICQRGTSLTIQCQVDSQVTMMFWYRQQPGQSLTLIATANQGSEATYESGFVIDKFPISRPNLTFSTLTVSNMSPEDSSIYLCSVRKTENTEAFFGQGTRLTVV.

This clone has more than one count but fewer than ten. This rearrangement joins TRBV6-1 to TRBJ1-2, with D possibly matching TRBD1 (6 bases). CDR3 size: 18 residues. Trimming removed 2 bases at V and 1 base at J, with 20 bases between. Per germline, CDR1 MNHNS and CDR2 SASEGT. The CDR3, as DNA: TGTGCCAGCAGTGAAAGAAACAGGGAAAGGCCGTTTAACTATGGCTACACCTTC. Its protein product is CASSERNRERPFNYGYTF.

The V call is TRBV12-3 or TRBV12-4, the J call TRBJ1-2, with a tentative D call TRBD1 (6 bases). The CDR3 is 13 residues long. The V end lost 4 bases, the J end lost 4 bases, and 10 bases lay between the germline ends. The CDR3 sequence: CASSSGVGYGYTF. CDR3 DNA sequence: TGTGCCAGCAGTTCAGGGGTGGGCTATGGCTACACCTTC.

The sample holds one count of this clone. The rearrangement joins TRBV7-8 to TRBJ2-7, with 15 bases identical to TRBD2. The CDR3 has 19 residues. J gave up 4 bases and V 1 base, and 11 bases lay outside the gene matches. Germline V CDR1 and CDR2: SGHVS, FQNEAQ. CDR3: CASSLVGGLAGGHRYEQYF. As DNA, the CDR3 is TGTGCCAGCAGCTTAGTGGGAGGACTAGCGGGGGGGCATAGGTACGAGCAGTACTTC.

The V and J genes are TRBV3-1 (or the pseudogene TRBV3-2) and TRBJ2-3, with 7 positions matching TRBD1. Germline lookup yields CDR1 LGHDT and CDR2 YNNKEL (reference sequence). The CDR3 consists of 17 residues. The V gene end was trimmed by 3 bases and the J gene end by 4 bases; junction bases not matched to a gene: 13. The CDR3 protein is CASSQEPGQSPPDTQYF. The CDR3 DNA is TGTGCCAGCAGCCAGGAACCGGGACAGTCTCCCCCAGATACGCAGTATTTT.

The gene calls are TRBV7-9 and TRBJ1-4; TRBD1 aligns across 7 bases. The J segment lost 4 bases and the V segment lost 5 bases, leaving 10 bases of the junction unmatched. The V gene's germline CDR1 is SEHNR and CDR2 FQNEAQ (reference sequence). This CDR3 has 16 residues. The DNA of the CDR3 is TGTGCCAGCAGCCCAAGGGGACAGCAGTTTAATGAAAAACTGTTTTTT. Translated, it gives CASSPRGQQFNEKLFF. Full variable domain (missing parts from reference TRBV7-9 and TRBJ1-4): DTGVSQNPRHKITKRGQNVTFRCDPISEHNRLYWYRQTLGQGPEFLTYFQNEAQLEKSRLLSDRFSAERPKGSFSTLEIQRTEQGDSAMYLCASSPRGQQFNEKLFFGSGTQLSVL.

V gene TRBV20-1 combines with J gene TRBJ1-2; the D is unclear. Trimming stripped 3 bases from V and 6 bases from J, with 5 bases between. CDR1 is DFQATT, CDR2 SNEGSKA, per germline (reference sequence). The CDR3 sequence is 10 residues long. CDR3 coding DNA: TGCAGTGCTAGCCGGGATGGCTACACCTTC. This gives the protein CSASRDGYTF.

CDR3: CASSLGGYYGYTF. For the CDR3, the DNA is TGTGCCAGCAGTTTAGGGGGGTACTATGGCTACACCTTC. The chain employs TRBV27 and TRBJ1-2; D may be TRBD1 (5 bases). Germline assignment: CDR1 MNHEY and CDR2 SMNVEV (reference sequence). Trimming left V 2 bases short and J 3 bases short, with 7 bases between. This CDR3 has 13 residues.

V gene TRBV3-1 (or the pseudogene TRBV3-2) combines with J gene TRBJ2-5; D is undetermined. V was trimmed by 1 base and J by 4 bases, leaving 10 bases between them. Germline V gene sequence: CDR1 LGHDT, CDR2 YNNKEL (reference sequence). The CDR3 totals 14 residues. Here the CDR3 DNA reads TGTGCCAGCAGCCAAGTTCGGCGGTTAGAGACCCAGTACTTC. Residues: CASSQVRRLETQYF.

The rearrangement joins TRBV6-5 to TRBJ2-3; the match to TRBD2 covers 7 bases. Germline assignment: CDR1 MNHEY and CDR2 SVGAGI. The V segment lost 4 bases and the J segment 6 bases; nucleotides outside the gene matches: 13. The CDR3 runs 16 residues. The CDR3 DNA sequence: TGTGCCAGCAGTTCCACCCTTTCTACCGGGAGGGATACGCAGTATTTT. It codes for CASSSTLSTGRDTQYF.

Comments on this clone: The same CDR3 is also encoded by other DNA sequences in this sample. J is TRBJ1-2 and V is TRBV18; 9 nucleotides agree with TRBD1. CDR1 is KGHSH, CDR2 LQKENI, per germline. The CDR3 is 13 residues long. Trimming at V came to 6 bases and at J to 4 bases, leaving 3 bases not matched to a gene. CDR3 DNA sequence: TGTGCCAGCTCGCCGGACAGGGGCTATGGCTACACCTTC. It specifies CASSPDRGYGYTF. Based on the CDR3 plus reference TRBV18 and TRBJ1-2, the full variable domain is NAGVMQNPRHLVRRRGQEARLRCSPMKGHSHVYWYRQLPEEGLKFMVYLQKENIIDESGMPKERFSAEFPKEGPSILRIQQVVRGDSAAYFCASSPDRGYGYTFGSGTRLTVV.

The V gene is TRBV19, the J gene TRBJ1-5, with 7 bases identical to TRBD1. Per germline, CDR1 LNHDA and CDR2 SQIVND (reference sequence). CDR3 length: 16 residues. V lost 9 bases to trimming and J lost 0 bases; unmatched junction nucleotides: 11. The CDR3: CASSRDSSYSNQPQHF. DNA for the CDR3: TGTGCCAGCAGCCGGGACAGCAGTTATAGCAATCAGCCCCAGCATTTT.

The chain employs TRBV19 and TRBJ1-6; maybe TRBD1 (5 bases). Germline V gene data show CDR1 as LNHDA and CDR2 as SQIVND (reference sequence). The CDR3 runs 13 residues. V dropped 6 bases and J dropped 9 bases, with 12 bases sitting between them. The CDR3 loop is CASRVGVGSPLHF. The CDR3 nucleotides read TGTGCCAGTAGAGTGGGGGTGGGTTCACCCCTCCACTTT. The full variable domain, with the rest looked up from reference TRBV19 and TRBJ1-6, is DGGITQSPKYLFRKEGQNVTLSCEQNLNHDAMYWYRQDPGQGLRLIYYSQIVNDFQKGDIAEGYSVSREKKESFPLTVTSAQKNPTAFYLCASRVGVGSPLHFGNGTRLTVT.

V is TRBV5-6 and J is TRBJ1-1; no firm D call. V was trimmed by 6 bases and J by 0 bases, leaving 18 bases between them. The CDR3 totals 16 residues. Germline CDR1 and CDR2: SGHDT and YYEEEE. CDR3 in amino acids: CASTHGRRALNTEAFF. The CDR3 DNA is TGTGCCAGCACCCATGGGCGCCGGGCTCTGAACACTGAAGCTTTCTTT.